These T cell receptor beta chains were read from a single sample in a study of molecular identifiers for immune sequencing clone quantification. TCRdb ran MiXCR on the PCR reads and lists one entry per CDR3 protein. This table holds about 630,000 distinct CDR3 sequences, roughly 27% found once. Sequencing used naive CD8+ T cells from blood, with Jurkat cell RNA spiked in. Receptors were obtained from a human donor in good health. Some libraries in this study had Jurkat cell RNA spiked in. Both conserved end residues are part of each CDR3. Fields, in order: V gene, D gene, clone size, J gene, CDR3 DNA, CDR3 protein. A D gene is named only where the DNA matches it firmly. Clone size is given for some rows only: seen once, a few or many times, or a class if the clone is expanded.

V gene: TRBV19
D gene: -
clone size: -
J gene: TRBJ2-7
CDR3 DNA: TGTGCCAGTAGTATAGCAACGGGAATTGACTACGAGCAGTACTTC
CDR3 protein: CASSIATGIDYEQYF

V gene: TRBV7-2
D gene: TRBD1
clone size: -
J gene: TRBJ2-3
CDR3 DNA: TGTGCCAGCAGCGGCATAGGGACAGCGAGCACAGATACGCAGTATTTT
CDR3 protein: CASSGIGTASTDTQYF

V gene: TRBV11-2
D gene: -
clone size: -
J gene: TRBJ2-3
CDR3 DNA: TGTGCCAGCAGCGCCCCTGTGCGCACAGATACGCAGTATTTT
CDR3 protein: CASSAPVRTDTQYF

V gene: TRBV5-4
D gene: TRBD1
clone size: -
J gene: TRBJ2-7
CDR3 DNA: TGTGCCAGCAGCTTCCCGGGACAGGGGTTACACGAGCAGTACTTC
CDR3 protein: CASSFPGQGLHEQYF

V gene: TRBV27
D gene: TRBD1
clone size: few
J gene: TRBJ1-5
CDR3 DNA: TGTGCCAGCAGTTTTAGGGGGCAACAGCCCCAGCATTTT
CDR3 protein: CASSFRGQQPQHF

V gene: TRBV4-3
D gene: -
clone size: -
J gene: TRBJ2-1
CDR3 DNA: TGCGCCAGCAGCCAAGATCTCGGAAACAATGAGCAGTTCTTC
CDR3 protein: CASSQDLGNNEQFF

V gene: TRBV29-1
D gene: -
clone size: few
J gene: TRBJ1-2
CDR3 DNA: TGCAGCGTTATGGGTCTCCACTATGGCTACACCTTC
CDR3 protein: CSVMGLHYGYTF

V gene: TRBV20-1
D gene: -
clone size: many
J gene: TRBJ2-7
CDR3 DNA: TGCAGTGCTAAGCGGGTGGCCGAGCAGTACTTC
CDR3 protein: CSAKRVAEQYF

V gene: TRBV27
D gene: -
clone size: -
J gene: TRBJ1-2
CDR3 DNA: TGTGCCAGCAGTCCCAGTAATAACTATGGCTACACCTTC
CDR3 protein: CASSPSNNYGYTF

V gene: TRBV6-5
D gene: -
clone size: few
J gene: TRBJ2-2
CDR3 DNA: TGTGCCAGCAGACCCGACAGGTCGAACACCGGGGAGCTGTTTTTT
CDR3 protein: CASRPDRSNTGELFF

V gene: TRBV7-6
D gene: TRBD1
clone size: -
J gene: TRBJ2-5
CDR3 DNA: TGTGCCAGCAGTCCTCTCTTGGGACAGGGAAAAGAGACCCAGTACTTC
CDR3 protein: CASSPLLGQGKETQYF

V gene: TRBV30
D gene: -
clone size: many
J gene: TRBJ2-2
CDR3 DNA: TGTGCCTGGAGCCGAGGAACCGGGGAGCTGTTTTTT
CDR3 protein: CAWSRGTGELFF

V gene: TRBV4-3
D gene: TRBD2
clone size: many
J gene: TRBJ2-3
CDR3 DNA: TGCGCCAGCAGCCAAGAGATAGCGGGGGCCAGCACAGATACGCAGTATTTT
CDR3 protein: CASSQEIAGASTDTQYF

V gene: TRBV12-3/TRBV12-4
D gene: -
clone size: few
J gene: TRBJ1-3
CDR3 DNA: TGTGCCAGCAGTCCGCCGGAAGGAAACACCATATATTTT
CDR3 protein: CASSPPEGNTIYF

V gene: TRBV14
D gene: TRBD1
clone size: -
J gene: TRBJ2-1
CDR3 DNA: TGTGCCAGCAGCCAAGATAGGGCCAGGGGGATGGTCTTC
CDR3 protein: CASSQDRARGMVF

V gene: TRBV7-9
D gene: -
clone size: -
J gene: TRBJ2-7
CDR3 DNA: TGTGCCAGCAGAGCCATAGGATCCGAGCAGTACTTC
CDR3 protein: CASRAIGSEQYF

V gene: TRBV19
D gene: -
clone size: few
J gene: TRBJ1-5
CDR3 DNA: TGTGCCAGTAGTTTTGGGGGGATCCCCGGCAATCAGCCCCAGCATTTT
CDR3 protein: CASSFGGIPGNQPQHF

V gene: TRBV19
D gene: TRBD1
clone size: many
J gene: TRBJ2-4
CDR3 DNA: TGTGCCAGTAACCATCAGGGGGCCTCAATGCAAAACATTCAGTACTTC
CDR3 protein: CASNHQGASMQNIQYF

V gene: TRBV6-4
D gene: -
clone size: few
J gene: TRBJ2-3
CDR3 DNA: TGTGCCAGCACTCACCAATGCCGCAGGACGGTGGATACGCAGTATTTT
CDR3 protein: CASTHQCRRTVDTQYF

V gene: TRBV6-5
D gene: -
clone size: few
J gene: TRBJ2-7
CDR3 DNA: TGTGCCAGCAGTGGACTCCTAAGCCCCTACGAGCAGTACTTC
CDR3 protein: CASSGLLSPYEQYF

V gene: TRBV7-6
D gene: -
clone size: -
J gene: TRBJ2-3
CDR3 DNA: TGTGCCAGCAGCTTATTTCCAGGGGCGAGCACAGATACGCAGTATTTT
CDR3 protein: CASSLFPGASTDTQYF

V gene: TRBV18
D gene: -
clone size: many
J gene: TRBJ2-5
CDR3 DNA: TGTGCCAGCTCACCTGCGTACCAAGAGACCCAGTACTTC
CDR3 protein: CASSPAYQETQYF

V gene: TRBV27
D gene: -
clone size: few
J gene: TRBJ2-7
CDR3 DNA: TGTGCCAGCAGTTATCGGGGGGCCCTCTCCTACGAGCAGTACTTC
CDR3 protein: CASSYRGALSYEQYF

V gene: TRBV12-3/TRBV12-4
D gene: TRBD1
clone size: few
J gene: TRBJ1-5
CDR3 DNA: TGTGCCAGCACCACAATAGGACAGGTACCAAGCCCCCAGCATTTT
CDR3 protein: CASTTIGQVPSPQHF

V gene: TRBV7-8
D gene: -
clone size: -
J gene: TRBJ2-7
CDR3 DNA: TGTGCCAGCAGCTTAGGCGTCGGCAGCTCCTACGGGCAGTACTTC
CDR3 protein: CASSLGVGSSYGQYF

V gene: TRBV6-6
D gene: -
clone size: once
J gene: TRBJ2-1
CDR3 DNA: TGTGCCGGCAGTTACACTTCACAGGTGACGTCCATTATCGATGAGCAGTTCTTC
CDR3 protein: CAGSYTSQVTSIIDEQFF

V gene: TRBV7-9
D gene: -
clone size: many
J gene: TRBJ2-3
CDR3 DNA: TGTGCCAGCAGCCCCGATACTAGCACAGATACGCAGTATTTT
CDR3 protein: CASSPDTSTDTQYF

V gene: TRBV5-1
D gene: -
clone size: many
J gene: TRBJ1-1
CDR3 DNA: TGCGCCAGCAGCTTGAATACCGGGCCTTACACTGAAGCTTTCTTT
CDR3 protein: CASSLNTGPYTEAFF

V gene: TRBV7-6
D gene: -
clone size: many
J gene: TRBJ2-3
CDR3 DNA: TGTGCCAGCAGCTCCCCTTGGAAGGCAGATACGCAGTATTTT
CDR3 protein: CASSSPWKADTQYF

V gene: TRBV6-5
D gene: -
clone size: many
J gene: TRBJ2-2
CDR3 DNA: TGTGCCAGCAGTTGGTCGAGTCAGGGCGGGGAGCTGTTTTTT
CDR3 protein: CASSWSSQGGELFF

V gene: TRBV6-5
D gene: -
clone size: many
J gene: TRBJ2-3
CDR3 DNA: TGTGCCAGCAGTTGGACTAGCACAGATACGCAGTATTTT
CDR3 protein: CASSWTSTDTQYF

V gene: TRBV28
D gene: -
clone size: -
J gene: TRBJ2-1
CDR3 DNA: TGTGCCAGCAGTTTAAGAGGCCGGACCGACTACAATGAGCAGTTCTTC
CDR3 protein: CASSLRGRTDYNEQFF

V gene: TRBV5-1
D gene: -
clone size: -
J gene: TRBJ2-2
CDR3 DNA: TGCGCCAGCAGCTTAGGACAAGGGAACACCGGGGCGCTGTTTTTT
CDR3 protein: CASSLGQGNTGALFF

V gene: TRBV18
D gene: -
clone size: -
J gene: TRBJ2-5
CDR3 DNA: TGTGCCAGCTCACCTGGATCCCGGCAGGAGACCCAGTACTTC
CDR3 protein: CASSPGSRQETQYF

V gene: TRBV27
D gene: TRBD1
clone size: -
J gene: TRBJ2-7
CDR3 DNA: TGTGCCAGCAGTCCTATTACTCCAGGGGGCATTATCACCTACGAGCAGTACTTC
CDR3 protein: CASSPITPGGIITYEQYF

V gene: TRBV7-2
D gene: TRBD1
clone size: -
J gene: TRBJ2-5
CDR3 DNA: TGTGCCAGCAGCTCCACCACATCGACAGGGTCAAAGACCCAGTACTTC
CDR3 protein: CASSSTTSTGSKTQYF

V gene: TRBV11-2
D gene: TRBD1
clone size: -
J gene: TRBJ1-2
CDR3 DNA: TGTGCCCGCAGCTTAGTAGGGGGCTCTAACTATGGCTACACCTTC
CDR3 protein: CARSLVGGSNYGYTF

V gene: TRBV27
D gene: -
clone size: -
J gene: TRBJ2-7
CDR3 DNA: TGTGCCAGCAGTTTATCGTGGCAGGGTTCCGAGCAGTACTTC
CDR3 protein: CASSLSWQGSEQYF

V gene: TRBV4-1
D gene: -
clone size: few
J gene: TRBJ2-1
CDR3 DNA: TGCGCCAGCAGCCAAGAACCCAGGGACGCCAATGAGCAGTTCTTC
CDR3 protein: CASSQEPRDANEQFF

V gene: TRBV6-6
D gene: -
clone size: -
J gene: TRBJ1-6
CDR3 DNA: TGTGCCAGCATAGAGGGACGCTCCTATAATTCACCCCTCCACTTT
CDR3 protein: CASIEGRSYNSPLHF

V gene: TRBV24-1
D gene: TRBD2
clone size: many
J gene: TRBJ2-7
CDR3 DNA: TGTGCCACCAGTGATCCCAAGGGAGGGTCCTACGAGCAGTACTTC
CDR3 protein: CATSDPKGGSYEQYF

V gene: TRBV29-1
D gene: -
clone size: many
J gene: TRBJ1-1
CDR3 DNA: TGCAGCGCCGACGCAGGGTCGGGCACTGAAGCTTTCTTT
CDR3 protein: CSADAGSGTEAFF

V gene: TRBV19
D gene: -
clone size: -
J gene: TRBJ2-3
CDR3 DNA: TGTGCCAGTAGTATGGGGGGCCGGAGCTATCGGGATCCGCCGTATTTT
CDR3 protein: CASSMGGRSYRDPPYF

V gene: TRBV28
D gene: -
clone size: -
J gene: TRBJ2-7
CDR3 DNA: TGTGCCAGCTACGAAGCGGGACAAATTTACGAGCAGTACTTC
CDR3 protein: CASYEAGQIYEQYF

V gene: TRBV6-1
D gene: -
clone size: -
J gene: TRBJ1-2
CDR3 DNA: TGTGCCAGCAGTGACGGAGTAGGATACTATGGCTACACCTTC
CDR3 protein: CASSDGVGYYGYTF

V gene: TRBV9
D gene: TRBD1
clone size: few
J gene: TRBJ2-7
CDR3 DNA: TGTGCCAGCAGCGTAGGGGCATTGGGACAGGGGTCCGAGCAGTACTTC
CDR3 protein: CASSVGALGQGSEQYF

V gene: TRBV2
D gene: TRBD1
clone size: -
J gene: TRBJ1-4
CDR3 DNA: TGTGCCAGCAGTCATGGACAGGGAGATAATGAAAAACTGTTTTTT
CDR3 protein: CASSHGQGDNEKLFF

V gene: TRBV11-2
D gene: -
clone size: few
J gene: TRBJ2-5
CDR3 DNA: TGTGCCAGCAGCTTAGATTCGTTAGCGGACTACCAAGAGACCCAGTACTTC
CDR3 protein: CASSLDSLADYQETQYF

V gene: TRBV9
D gene: TRBD1
clone size: many
J gene: TRBJ2-3
CDR3 DNA: TGTGCCAGCAGACAAGGACAGGGCACAGATACGCAGTATTTT
CDR3 protein: CASRQGQGTDTQYF

V gene: TRBV12-3/TRBV12-4
D gene: -
clone size: -
J gene: TRBJ2-5
CDR3 DNA: TGTGCCAGCAGTTTAGATGGGAAGACCCAGTACTTC
CDR3 protein: CASSLDGKTQYF